Sequencing of this T cell receptor beta chain was carried out in a study of T cell responses to AZD1222 COVID-19 vaccine. The study, taken as a whole, reports: Clonal diversity was possibly underestimated, and white British individuals and females predominated among donors. The breadth and depth of Spike-specific TCRs increased once two AZD1222 doses had been given. Nearly half of the spike-specific TCRs reportedly recognize variant regions that carry no mutations.

Germline CDR1 GTSNPN, CDR2 SVGIG (reference sequence). V dropped 2 bases and J dropped 4; count of bases not matched to a gene: 3. This CDR3 contains 14 residues. As concerns this clone: Antigen unknown. The same CDR3 is also encoded by other DNA sequences in this sample.

Analysis merged second doses at about 4 or about 12 weeks. Clones were sequenced by immunoSEQ multiplex PCR, and TCRdb holds only the in-frame ones, with some missing. This table has more than 100,000 clones, 75% to 95% appearing once. This material consisted of peripheral blood, taken 28 days after the second AZD1222 dose. The sequence was obtained from an adult who received the AZD1222 COVID-19 vaccine. The chain recombines TRBV30 with TRBJ1-5, with 9 nucleotides matching TRBD1. The CDR3 here is CAWSTGTGNQPQHF. CDR3 nucleotide sequence: TGTGCCTGGAGTACCGGGACAGGGAATCAGCCCCAGCATTTT.